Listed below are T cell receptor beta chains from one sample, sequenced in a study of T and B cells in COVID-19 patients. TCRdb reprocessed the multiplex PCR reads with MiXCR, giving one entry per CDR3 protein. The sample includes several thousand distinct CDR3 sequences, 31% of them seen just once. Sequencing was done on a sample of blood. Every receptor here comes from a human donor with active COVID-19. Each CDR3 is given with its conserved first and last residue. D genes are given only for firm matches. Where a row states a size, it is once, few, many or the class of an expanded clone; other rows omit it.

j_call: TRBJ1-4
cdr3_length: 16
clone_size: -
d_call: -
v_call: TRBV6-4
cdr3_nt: TGTGCCAGCAGTGGTTCCACAGGGCGAACTAATGAAAAACTGTTTTTT
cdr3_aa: CASSGSTGRTNEKLFF

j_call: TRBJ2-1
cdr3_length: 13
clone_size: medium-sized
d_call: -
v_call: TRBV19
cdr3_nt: TGTGCCAGTAGTATAGCACCTCGGGATGAGCAGTTCTTC
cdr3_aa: CASSIAPRDEQFF

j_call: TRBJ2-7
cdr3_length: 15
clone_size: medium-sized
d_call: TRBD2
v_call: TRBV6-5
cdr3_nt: TGTGCCAGCAGCCCCGGCCACAGCGGGGCCTACGAGCAGTACTTC
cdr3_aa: CASSPGHSGAYEQYF

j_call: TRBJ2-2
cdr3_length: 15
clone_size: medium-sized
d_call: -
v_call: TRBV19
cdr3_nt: TGTGCCAGTAGTAGGAGTTTGGGGAACACCGGGGAGCTGTTTTTT
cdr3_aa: CASSRSLGNTGELFF

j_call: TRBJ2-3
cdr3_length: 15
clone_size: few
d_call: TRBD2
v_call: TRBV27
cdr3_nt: TGTGCCAGCAGGAGAGGGGGGACTAGTGGGGATACGCAGTATTTT
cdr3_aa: CASRRGGTSGDTQYF

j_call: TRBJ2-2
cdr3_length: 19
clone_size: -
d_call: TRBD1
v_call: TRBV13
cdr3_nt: TGTGCCAGCAGCTTAGAACCTAGCCGTCAGGGGGCTGGCACCTGGGAGCTGTTTTTT
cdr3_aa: CASSLEPSRQGAGTWELFF

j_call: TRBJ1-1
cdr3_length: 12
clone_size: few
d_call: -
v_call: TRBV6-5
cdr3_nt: TGTGCCAGCAGTTGGACGGGGGAAGAAGCTTTCTTT
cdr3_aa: CASSWTGEEAFF

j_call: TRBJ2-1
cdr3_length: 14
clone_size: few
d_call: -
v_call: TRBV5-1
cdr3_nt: TGCGCCAGCAGCTTGAACGCAGACTACAATGAGCAGTTCTTC
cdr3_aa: CASSLNADYNEQFF

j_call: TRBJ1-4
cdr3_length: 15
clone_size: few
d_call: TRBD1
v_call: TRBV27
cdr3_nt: TGTGCCAGCAGTGGGGAGGGACAGGGGATTGAAAAACTGTTTTTT
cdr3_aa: CASSGEGQGIEKLFF

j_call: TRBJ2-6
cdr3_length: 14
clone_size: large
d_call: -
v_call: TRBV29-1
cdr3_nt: TGCAGCGTGTCGGAGGGGGCTGGGGCCAACGTCCTGACTTTC
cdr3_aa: CSVSEGAGANVLTF

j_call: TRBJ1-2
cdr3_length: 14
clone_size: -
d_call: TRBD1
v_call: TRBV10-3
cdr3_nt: TGTGCCATCAGTGCCTCCTCAGGGGGCTGGGGCTACACCTTC
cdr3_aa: CAISASSGGWGYTF

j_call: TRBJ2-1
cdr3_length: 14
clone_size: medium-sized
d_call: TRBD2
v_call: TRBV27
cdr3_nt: TGTGCCAGCAGTTGGGTAGCGGGGGGTGATGAGCAGTTCTTC
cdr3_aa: CASSWVAGGDEQFF